The rows below give T cell receptor beta chains drawn from one sample of a study of T cell repertoires in cytomegalovirus infection. TCRdb redid the calling of the reads with MiXCR, one entry per CDR3 protein. This table has 310,000 or so distinct CDR3 sequences, 20% to 30% appearing once. The sample consisted of PBMCs. The receptors shown here come from a human donor in good health (CMV status not recorded). Some clones in this sample may be carry-over from other donors' samples. CDR3s include the opening cysteine and the closing phenylalanine or tryptophan. A D gene is named only where the DNA matches it firmly. Expanded clones are given a class, and other clones once, few, many or no size at all.

clone size: few
D gene: TRBD1
J gene: TRBJ1-5
V gene: TRBV28
CDR3 DNA: TGTGCCAGCAGCCCGACCGACAGGGGCCATCAGCCCCAGCATTTT
CDR3 protein: CASSPTDRGHQPQHF

clone size: -
D gene: -
J gene: TRBJ1-1
V gene: TRBV19
CDR3 DNA: TGTGCCAGTAGTACCTCGTGGGGGGGGGACACTGAAGCTTTCTTT
CDR3 protein: CASSTSWGGDTEAFF

clone size: many
D gene: -
J gene: TRBJ1-1
V gene: TRBV7-2
CDR3 DNA: TGTGCCAGCAGCTTAGACAGGTCGAGCACTGAAGCTTTCTTT
CDR3 protein: CASSLDRSSTEAFF

clone size: once
D gene: TRBD1
J gene: TRBJ2-1
V gene: TRBV10-3
CDR3 DNA: TGTGCCATCAGATCAAGGGGACAGGGTGGGAATGAGCAGTTCTTC
CDR3 protein: CAIRSRGQGGNEQFF

clone size: -
D gene: -
J gene: TRBJ2-1
V gene: TRBV3-1
CDR3 DNA: TGTGCCAGCAGCCAAGATCAGGGGGGTGAGCAGTTCTTC
CDR3 protein: CASSQDQGGEQFF

clone size: many
D gene: TRBD1
J gene: TRBJ1-1
V gene: TRBV7-2
CDR3 DNA: TGTGCCAGCAGCTTAGGGGACAGGCTTGGGGGTGAAGCTTTCTTT
CDR3 protein: CASSLGDRLGGEAFF

clone size: -
D gene: -
J gene: TRBJ2-5
V gene: TRBV28
CDR3 DNA: TGTGCCAGCAGTTTTCCAGCGCGGGGAAAAGCAGAGACCCAGTACTTC
CDR3 protein: CASSFPARGKAETQYF

clone size: -
D gene: -
J gene: TRBJ1-2
V gene: TRBV2
CDR3 DNA: TGTGCCAGCAGTGAAGCCTATGGGGGCTACACCTTC
CDR3 protein: CASSEAYGGYTF

clone size: once
D gene: TRBD2
J gene: TRBJ2-1
V gene: TRBV20-1
CDR3 DNA: TGCAGTGCTGGGACTAGCGAGACGAACACCTACAATGAGCAGTTCTTC
CDR3 protein: CSAGTSETNTYNEQFF

clone size: many
D gene: -
J gene: TRBJ1-1
V gene: TRBV7-8
CDR3 DNA: TGTGCCAGCAGCTTCTTTCAGGGAGGCACTGAAGCTTTCTTT
CDR3 protein: CASSFFQGGTEAFF

clone size: few
D gene: TRBD2
J gene: TRBJ2-1
V gene: TRBV7-9
CDR3 DNA: TGTGCCAGCAGCCGGACTAGCGGGAGTAGCTCCTACAATGAGCAGTTCTTC
CDR3 protein: CASSRTSGSSSYNEQFF

clone size: few
D gene: TRBD2
J gene: TRBJ2-5
V gene: TRBV7-7
CDR3 DNA: TGTGCTAGCAGCTCCGAACTAGCGGCCGAGACCCAGTACTTC
CDR3 protein: CASSSELAAETQYF

clone size: -
D gene: TRBD1
J gene: TRBJ2-4
V gene: TRBV20-1
CDR3 DNA: TGCAGTGCTAGAAGGGCCACAGGGACAGATCGTCGAAACATTCAGTACTTC
CDR3 protein: CSARRATGTDRRNIQYF

clone size: -
D gene: -
J gene: TRBJ2-7
V gene: TRBV28
CDR3 DNA: TGTGCCAGCAGTTTAGGGGTAGCTTCCTACGAGCAGTACTTC
CDR3 protein: CASSLGVASYEQYF

clone size: -
D gene: TRBD2
J gene: TRBJ2-1
V gene: TRBV6-2/TRBV6-3
CDR3 DNA: TGTGCCAGCAGAGTACGAGGAACTAGCGGGAGCAACAATGAGCAGTTCTTC
CDR3 protein: CASRVRGTSGSNNEQFF

clone size: -
D gene: -
J gene: TRBJ2-1
V gene: TRBV15
CDR3 DNA: TGTGCCACCAGCAGCGCGACAGGGAGGAGACCCAATGAGCAGTTCTTC
CDR3 protein: CATSSATGRRPNEQFF

clone size: few
D gene: TRBD1
J gene: TRBJ1-2
V gene: TRBV20-1
CDR3 DNA: TGCAGTGCTACTAGACAGGGAGGAGGCTATGGCTACACCTTC
CDR3 protein: CSATRQGGGYGYTF

clone size: few
D gene: -
J gene: TRBJ1-5
V gene: TRBV12-3/TRBV12-4
CDR3 DNA: TGTGCCAGCAGTTTCCAGCCCCGCTTCGGACAGCTCACCCGTCAGCCCCAGCATTTT
CDR3 protein: CASSFQPRFGQLTRQPQHF

clone size: many
D gene: TRBD1
J gene: TRBJ2-3
V gene: TRBV29-1
CDR3 DNA: TGCAGCGCTCGAGGGACAGGCTCTAGCACAGATACGCAGTATTTT
CDR3 protein: CSARGTGSSTDTQYF

clone size: few
D gene: -
J gene: TRBJ1-2
V gene: TRBV19
CDR3 DNA: TGTGCCAGTGGGCCGGGGCCGGGCTACACCTTC
CDR3 protein: CASGPGPGYTF

clone size: -
D gene: TRBD1
J gene: TRBJ1-3
V gene: TRBV7-9
CDR3 DNA: TGTGCCAGCAGCCCACCCGGGACAGCCTCTGGAAACACCATATATTTT
CDR3 protein: CASSPPGTASGNTIYF

clone size: many
D gene: -
J gene: TRBJ2-7
V gene: TRBV7-2
CDR3 DNA: TGTGCCAGCAGCTCCGCCGGGGCGCGGATGGTAGAGCAGTACTTC
CDR3 protein: CASSSAGARMVEQYF

clone size: -
D gene: -
J gene: TRBJ1-4
V gene: TRBV7-8
CDR3 DNA: TGTGCCAGCAGCCAATGGGCAGGGATGGATGAAAAACTGTTTTTT
CDR3 protein: CASSQWAGMDEKLFF

clone size: -
D gene: TRBD1
J gene: TRBJ1-4
V gene: TRBV2
CDR3 DNA: TGTGCCAGTGGGGACAGCCCATATGAAAAACTGTTTTTT
CDR3 protein: CASGDSPYEKLFF

clone size: few
D gene: -
J gene: TRBJ2-5
V gene: TRBV19
CDR3 DNA: TGTGCCAGTAGTGACAGGCTGGGGAGAGAGACCCAGTACTTC
CDR3 protein: CASSDRLGRETQYF

clone size: -
D gene: TRBD1
J gene: TRBJ1-5
V gene: TRBV7-2
CDR3 DNA: TGTGCCAGCAGCCCGCCGGGACAGGGCAGGAGTCAGCCCCAGCATTTT
CDR3 protein: CASSPPGQGRSQPQHF

clone size: many
D gene: -
J gene: TRBJ1-2
V gene: TRBV7-2
CDR3 DNA: TGTGCCAGCAGCGAAACGCACTATGGCTACACCTTC
CDR3 protein: CASSETHYGYTF

clone size: once
D gene: TRBD2
J gene: TRBJ2-5
V gene: TRBV7-3
CDR3 DNA: TGTGCCAGCAGCGCCTGGACTAGCGGGGGGGCCGGGGAGACCCAGTACTTC
CDR3 protein: CASSAWTSGGAGETQYF

clone size: many
D gene: TRBD1
J gene: TRBJ2-2
V gene: TRBV7-9
CDR3 DNA: TGTGCCAGCAGCTGGTGGACAGGGGACACCGGGGAGCTGTTTTTT
CDR3 protein: CASSWWTGDTGELFF

clone size: -
D gene: -
J gene: TRBJ2-5
V gene: TRBV20-1
CDR3 DNA: TGCAGTGCTAGGCCCCAGGCCGAGACCCAGTACTTC
CDR3 protein: CSARPQAETQYF

clone size: -
D gene: -
J gene: TRBJ2-1
V gene: TRBV28
CDR3 DNA: TGTGCCAGCACCCAAATAGCCTTTAGCTCCTACAATGAGCAGTTCTTC
CDR3 protein: CASTQIAFSSYNEQFF

clone size: -
D gene: -
J gene: TRBJ1-1
V gene: TRBV7-9
CDR3 DNA: TGTGCCAGCAGCCCCGACTGGGGGATTACAGAAGCTTTCTTT
CDR3 protein: CASSPDWGITEAFF

clone size: -
D gene: TRBD1
J gene: TRBJ2-7
V gene: TRBV6-6
CDR3 DNA: TGTGCCAGCAGGACAGGGTCGGACGAGCAGTACTTC
CDR3 protein: CASRTGSDEQYF

clone size: -
D gene: TRBD1
J gene: TRBJ2-2
V gene: TRBV9
CDR3 DNA: TGTGCCAGCAGCGTAGCTTGGGGACAGGGATTATCCGGGGAGCTGTTTTTT
CDR3 protein: CASSVAWGQGLSGELFF

clone size: -
D gene: TRBD1
J gene: TRBJ2-7
V gene: TRBV20-1
CDR3 DNA: TGCAGTGCTACGCGGGACAGGGTTTACGAGCAGTACTTC
CDR3 protein: CSATRDRVYEQYF

clone size: few
D gene: TRBD2
J gene: TRBJ2-1
V gene: TRBV7-2
CDR3 DNA: TGTGCCAGCAGCATTCTGACTAGCGGGGGCCCCGGCGAGCAGTTCTTC
CDR3 protein: CASSILTSGGPGEQFF

clone size: -
D gene: -
J gene: TRBJ2-7
V gene: TRBV11-2
CDR3 DNA: TGTGCCAGCAGCCTCAGCTTTCGGACAAGCGAGCAGTACTTC
CDR3 protein: CASSLSFRTSEQYF

clone size: many
D gene: -
J gene: TRBJ2-5
V gene: TRBV14
CDR3 DNA: TGTGCCAGCAGCCAGGCCACTTTTGAGACCCAGTACTTC
CDR3 protein: CASSQATFETQYF

clone size: -
D gene: -
J gene: TRBJ2-4
V gene: TRBV28
CDR3 DNA: TGTGCCAGCAGTTCCGCAGACAGAAACATTCAGTACTTC
CDR3 protein: CASSSADRNIQYF

clone size: few
D gene: TRBD1
J gene: TRBJ1-2
V gene: TRBV5-4
CDR3 DNA: TGTGCCAGCAGCCGGGACAGGACTTATGGCTACACCTTC
CDR3 protein: CASSRDRTYGYTF

clone size: -
D gene: -
J gene: TRBJ2-3
V gene: TRBV7-6
CDR3 DNA: TGTGCCAGCAGCTTAGGAGCAGGGTTGGCAGATACGCAGTATTTT
CDR3 protein: CASSLGAGLADTQYF

clone size: few
D gene: -
J gene: TRBJ2-7
V gene: TRBV6-2/TRBV6-3
CDR3 DNA: TGTGCCAGCGCCGGCGACCCATACGAGCAGTACTTC
CDR3 protein: CASAGDPYEQYF

clone size: -
D gene: -
J gene: TRBJ2-7
V gene: TRBV12-3/TRBV12-4
CDR3 DNA: TGTGCCAGCAGTTTAGCAGTCAGGCCTTGGGAGCAGTACTTC
CDR3 protein: CASSLAVRPWEQYF

clone size: many
D gene: -
J gene: TRBJ2-7
V gene: TRBV11-2
CDR3 DNA: TGTGCCAGCAGCAAGGAAAGCACAGGGCTCTACGAGCAGTACTTC
CDR3 protein: CASSKESTGLYEQYF

clone size: -
D gene: -
J gene: TRBJ2-2
V gene: TRBV29-1
CDR3 DNA: TGCAGCGCGACAGGACAGCTGGACACCGGGGAGCTGTTTTTT
CDR3 protein: CSATGQLDTGELFF

clone size: few
D gene: -
J gene: TRBJ1-1
V gene: TRBV2
CDR3 DNA: TGTGCCAGCAGTGTACGGGGCTTAACTGAAGCTTTCTTT
CDR3 protein: CASSVRGLTEAFF

clone size: few
D gene: -
J gene: TRBJ2-5
V gene: TRBV11-2
CDR3 DNA: TGTGCCAGCAGCTTAGAGGCGGCCCAGTACTTC
CDR3 protein: CASSLEAAQYF

clone size: many
D gene: -
J gene: TRBJ1-1
V gene: TRBV7-2
CDR3 DNA: TGTGCCAGCAGCTCTCTAGCCGGTCGGGCTGAAGCTTTCTTT
CDR3 protein: CASSSLAGRAEAFF

clone size: -
D gene: TRBD1
J gene: TRBJ1-4
V gene: TRBV7-3
CDR3 DNA: TGTGCCAGCAGCTTGACAGGGCAGGGGGAAAAACTGTTTTTT
CDR3 protein: CASSLTGQGEKLFF

clone size: few
D gene: TRBD1
J gene: TRBJ2-7
V gene: TRBV27
CDR3 DNA: TGTGCCAGCACCTCAAGGACAGGTTCCTACGAGCAGTACTTC
CDR3 protein: CASTSRTGSYEQYF

clone size: few
D gene: -
J gene: TRBJ1-2
V gene: TRBV19
CDR3 DNA: TGTGCCAGTAGTATCCAAGGACAGACTGGCGGCTACACCTTC
CDR3 protein: CASSIQGQTGGYTF

clone size: few
D gene: -
J gene: TRBJ1-2
V gene: TRBV28
CDR3 DNA: TGTGCCAGCAGTTCCTCCTCGAAAAGGGTTTATGGCTACACCTTC
CDR3 protein: CASSSSSKRVYGYTF

clone size: -
D gene: -
J gene: TRBJ2-3
V gene: TRBV20-1
CDR3 DNA: TGCAGTGCTAGGGGTATGCGGGACCCTAGCACAGATACGCAGTATTTT
CDR3 protein: CSARGMRDPSTDTQYF

clone size: many
D gene: -
J gene: TRBJ2-6
V gene: TRBV6-2/TRBV6-3
CDR3 DNA: TGTGCCAGCAGTATACAGGGAGCTGGGGCCAACGTCCTGACTTTC
CDR3 protein: CASSIQGAGANVLTF

clone size: once
D gene: -
J gene: TRBJ1-5
V gene: TRBV4-3
CDR3 DNA: TGCGCCAGCAGCCAAGAGGAGGGTGAGGCTCAGCCCCAGCATTTT
CDR3 protein: CASSQEEGEAQPQHF

clone size: -
D gene: -
J gene: TRBJ2-2
V gene: TRBV7-9
CDR3 DNA: TGTGCCAGCAGCTTAGCTTCGAGCACCGGGGAGCTGTTTTTT
CDR3 protein: CASSLASSTGELFF

clone size: many
D gene: TRBD2
J gene: TRBJ2-1
V gene: TRBV7-6
CDR3 DNA: TGTGCCAGCAGCTCGCTAGCGGGCAAAAGCTCCTACAATGAGCAGTTCTTC
CDR3 protein: CASSSLAGKSSYNEQFF